This T cell receptor (beta chain) derives from a study of T-cell reconstitution after alpha-beta-depleted transplantation in children. General study points: One year post-transplant, T-cell counts and diversity were largely derived from T cells produced anew. Where some patients showed high TCRbeta diversity at day 60, it came from recipient T cells and thymic progenitors that had survived.

This clonotype was picked up many times. Its target is unknown. Germline values: CDR1 MGHRA, CDR2 YSYEKL. The CDR3 is 15 amino acids. Trimming removed 1 base from V and 0 bases from J, with 7 bases in between. The TCRbeta library incorporated unique molecular identifiers. MiXCR, run by TCRdb on the PCR reads, gives a single entry per CDR3 protein. The table includes 670,000 or so distinct CDR3 sequences, about an eighth detected once. This chain uses TRBV4-1 with TRBJ1-3, with D possibly matching TRBD1 (6 bases). Specimen: PBMCs, collected before TCRalphabeta/CD19-depleted stem cell transplant. This sequence was found in a girl under 10 years old with congenital amegakaryocytic thrombocytopenia, due to receive a stem cell transplant. CDR3: CASSQGQASGNTIYF. The CDR3 region has the DNA TGCGCCAGCAGCCAAGGACAGGCCTCTGGAAACACCATATATTTT.